This T cell receptor (beta chain) comes out of a study of cytomegalovirus exposure and HLA in healthy donors. The CDR3 length is 15 residues. V was clipped by 4 bases and J by 3 bases; unmatched bases: 6. Germline V lookup: CDR1 SGHAT, CDR2 FQDESV (reference sequence). Both 60 Vbeta primers and 13 Jbeta primers went into the PCR. TCRdb's copy holds only in-frame clones and misses some; the assay was immunoSEQ multiplex PCR. Among about 110,000 clones listed, over 60% were seen once. Material for sequencing was PBMCs. The receptor comes from a middle-aged man in good health and CMV-seropositive. J is TRBJ2-7 and V is TRBV11-1, with 10 bases that match TRBD1. The CDR3 reads CASSSYRDRGYEQYF. As DNA, the CDR3 is TGTGCCAGCAGCTCTTACCGGGACAGGGGCTACGAGCAGTACTTC.